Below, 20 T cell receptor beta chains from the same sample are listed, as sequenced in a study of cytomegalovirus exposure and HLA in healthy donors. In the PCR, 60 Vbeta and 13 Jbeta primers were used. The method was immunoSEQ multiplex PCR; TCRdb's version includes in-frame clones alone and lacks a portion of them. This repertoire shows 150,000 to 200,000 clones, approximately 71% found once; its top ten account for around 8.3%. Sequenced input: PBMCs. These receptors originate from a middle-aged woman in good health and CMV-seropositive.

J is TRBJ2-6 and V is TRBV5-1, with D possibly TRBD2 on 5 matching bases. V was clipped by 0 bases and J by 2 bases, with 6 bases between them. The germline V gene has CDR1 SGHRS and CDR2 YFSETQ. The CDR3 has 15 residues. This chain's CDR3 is CASSLARAGANVLTF. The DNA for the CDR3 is TGCGCCAGCAGCTTGGCGAGGGCTGGGGCCAACGTCCTGACTTTC.

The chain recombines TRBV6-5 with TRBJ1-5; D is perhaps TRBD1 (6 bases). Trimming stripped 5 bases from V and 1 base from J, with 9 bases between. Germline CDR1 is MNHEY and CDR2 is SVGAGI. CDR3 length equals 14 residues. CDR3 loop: CASSRGASNQPQHF. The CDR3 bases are TGTGCCAGCAGTCGGGGGGCCAGCAATCAGCCCCAGCATTTT.

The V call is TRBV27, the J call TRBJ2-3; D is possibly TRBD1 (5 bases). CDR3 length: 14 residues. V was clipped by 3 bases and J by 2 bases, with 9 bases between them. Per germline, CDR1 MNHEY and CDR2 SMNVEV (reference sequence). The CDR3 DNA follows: TGTGCCAGCAGTTTTTCAGGGAACACAGATACGCAGTATTTT. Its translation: CASSFSGNTDTQYF.

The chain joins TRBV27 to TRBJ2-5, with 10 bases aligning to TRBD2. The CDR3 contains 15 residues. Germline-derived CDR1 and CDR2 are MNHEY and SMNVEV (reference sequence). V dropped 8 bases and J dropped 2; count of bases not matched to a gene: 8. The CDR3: CASGVLAGVQETQYF. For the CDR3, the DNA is TGTGCCAGCGGCGTTCTAGCGGGAGTTCAAGAGACCCAGTACTTC.

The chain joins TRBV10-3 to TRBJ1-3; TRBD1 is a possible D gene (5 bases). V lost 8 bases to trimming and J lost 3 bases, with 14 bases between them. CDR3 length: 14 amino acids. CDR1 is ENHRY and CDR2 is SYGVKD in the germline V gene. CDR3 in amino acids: CAIGVGGYGNTIYF. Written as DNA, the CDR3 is TGTGCCATCGGTGTGGGGGGGTATGGAAACACCATATATTTT.

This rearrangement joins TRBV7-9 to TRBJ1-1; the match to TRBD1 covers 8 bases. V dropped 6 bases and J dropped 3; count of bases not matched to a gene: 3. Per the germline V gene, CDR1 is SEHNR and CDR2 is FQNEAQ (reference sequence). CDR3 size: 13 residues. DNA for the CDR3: TGTGCCAGCAGACAGACAGGGGACACTGAAGCTTTCTTT. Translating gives CASRQTGDTEAFF.

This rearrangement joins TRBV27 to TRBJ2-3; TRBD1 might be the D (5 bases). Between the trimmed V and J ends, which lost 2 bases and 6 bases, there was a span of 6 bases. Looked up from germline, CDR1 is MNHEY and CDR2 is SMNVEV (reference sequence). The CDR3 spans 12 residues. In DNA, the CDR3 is TGTGCCAGCAGTTTAAAGGGGGATACGCAGTATTTT. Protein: CASSLKGDTQYF.

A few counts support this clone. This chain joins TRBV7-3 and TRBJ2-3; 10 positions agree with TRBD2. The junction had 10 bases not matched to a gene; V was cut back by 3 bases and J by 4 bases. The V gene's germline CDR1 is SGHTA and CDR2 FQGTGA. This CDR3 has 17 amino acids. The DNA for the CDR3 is TGTGCCAGCAGCTTTTTACCAGCGGGAGGGAGGTCAGATACGCAGTATTTT. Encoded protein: CASSFLPAGGRSDTQYF.

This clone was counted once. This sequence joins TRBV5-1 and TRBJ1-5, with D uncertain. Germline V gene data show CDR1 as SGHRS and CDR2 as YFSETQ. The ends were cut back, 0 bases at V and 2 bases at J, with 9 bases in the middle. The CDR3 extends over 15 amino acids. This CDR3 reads CASSLDGSGNQPQHF. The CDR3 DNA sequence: TGCGCCAGCAGCTTGGACGGGAGTGGCAATCAGCCCCAGCATTTT.

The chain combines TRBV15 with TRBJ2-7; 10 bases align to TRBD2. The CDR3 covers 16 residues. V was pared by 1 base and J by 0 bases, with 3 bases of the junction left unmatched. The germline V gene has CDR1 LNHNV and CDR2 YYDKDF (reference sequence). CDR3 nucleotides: TGTGCCACCAGCAGAGCACCTAGCGGGAGCTCCTACGAGCAGTACTTC. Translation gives CATSRAPSGSSYEQYF.

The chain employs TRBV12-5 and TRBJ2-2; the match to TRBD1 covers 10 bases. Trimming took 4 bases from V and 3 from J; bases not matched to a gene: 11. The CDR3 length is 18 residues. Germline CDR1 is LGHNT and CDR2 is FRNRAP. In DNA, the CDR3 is TGTGCTAGTGGTTCGGACGCCTGGGGGACAGGGGACACCGGGGAGCTGTTTTTT. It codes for CASGSDAWGTGDTGELFF. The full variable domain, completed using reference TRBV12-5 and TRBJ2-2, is DARVTQTPRHKVTEMGQEVTMRCQPILGHNTVFWYRQTMMQGLELLAYFRNRAPLDDSGMPKDRFSAEMPDATLATLKIQPSEPRDSAVYFCASGSDAWGTGDTGELFFGEGSRLTVL.

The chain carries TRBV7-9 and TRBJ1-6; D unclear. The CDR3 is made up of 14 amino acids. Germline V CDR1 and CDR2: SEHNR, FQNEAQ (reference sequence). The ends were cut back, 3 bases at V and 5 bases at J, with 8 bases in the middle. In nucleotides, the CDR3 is TGTGCCAGCAGCTTCTCGTCAGATAATTCACCCCTCCACTTT. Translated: CASSFSSDNSPLHF.

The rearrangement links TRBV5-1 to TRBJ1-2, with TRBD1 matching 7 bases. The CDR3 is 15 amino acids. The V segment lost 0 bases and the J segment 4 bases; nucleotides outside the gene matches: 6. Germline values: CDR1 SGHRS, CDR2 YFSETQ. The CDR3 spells CASSLGWDSSYGYTF. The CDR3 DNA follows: TGCGCCAGCAGCTTGGGCTGGGACAGCAGCTATGGCTACACCTTC.

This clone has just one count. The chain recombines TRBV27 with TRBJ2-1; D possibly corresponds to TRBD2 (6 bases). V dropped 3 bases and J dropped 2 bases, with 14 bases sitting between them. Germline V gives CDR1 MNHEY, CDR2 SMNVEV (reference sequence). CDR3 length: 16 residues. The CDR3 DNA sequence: TGTGCCAGCAGTTTGGAGGGAGGAGGGACCTACAATGAGCAGTTCTTC. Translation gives CASSLEGGGTYNEQFF.

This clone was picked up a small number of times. The CDR3, as DNA: TGTGCCAGCAGCGTTGGGCATCTCTCCTACAATGAGCAGTTCTTC. Translated, it gives CASSVGHLSYNEQFF. This sequence joins TRBV7-6 and TRBJ2-1, with D unresolved. V lost 5 bases and J 0 bases, leaving 11 bases between the germline ends. The CDR3 is made up of 15 amino acids. Germline-derived CDR1 and CDR2 are SGHVS and FNYEAQ.

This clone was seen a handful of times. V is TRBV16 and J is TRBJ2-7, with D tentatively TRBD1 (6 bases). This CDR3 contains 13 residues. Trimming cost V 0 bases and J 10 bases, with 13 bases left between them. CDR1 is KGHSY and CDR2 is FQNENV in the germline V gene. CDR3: CASSQSEQGPQYF. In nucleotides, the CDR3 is TGTGCCAGCAGCCAATCGGAACAGGGCCCTCAGTACTTC.

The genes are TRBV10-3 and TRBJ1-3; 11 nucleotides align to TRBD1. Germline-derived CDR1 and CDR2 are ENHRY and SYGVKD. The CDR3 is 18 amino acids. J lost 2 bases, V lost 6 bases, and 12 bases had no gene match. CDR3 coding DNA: TGTGCCATCAGGGCCGGACAGGGGGCATTAGAGGCTGGAAACACCATATATTTT. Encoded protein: CAIRAGQGALEAGNTIYF.

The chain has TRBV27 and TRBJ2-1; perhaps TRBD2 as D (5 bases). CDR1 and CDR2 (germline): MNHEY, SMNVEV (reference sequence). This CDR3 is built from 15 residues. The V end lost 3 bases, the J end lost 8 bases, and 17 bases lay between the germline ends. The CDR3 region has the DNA TGTGCCAGCAGTTTTACTAGGGCGGTTCTCGATGAGCAGTTCTTC. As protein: CASSFTRAVLDEQFF.

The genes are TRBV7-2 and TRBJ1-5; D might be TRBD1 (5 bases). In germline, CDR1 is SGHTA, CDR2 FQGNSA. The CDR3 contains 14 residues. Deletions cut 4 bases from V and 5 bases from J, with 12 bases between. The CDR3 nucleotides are TGTGCCAGCAGCTCGGACACGGGCCATCAGCCCCAGCATTTT. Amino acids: CASSSDTGHQPQHF. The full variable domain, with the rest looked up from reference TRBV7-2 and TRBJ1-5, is GAGVSQSPSNKVTEKGKDVELRCDPISGHTALYWYRQSLGQGLEFLIYFQGNSAPDKSGLPSDRFSAERTGGSVSTLTIQRTQQEDSAVYLCASSSDTGHQPQHFGDGTRLSIL.

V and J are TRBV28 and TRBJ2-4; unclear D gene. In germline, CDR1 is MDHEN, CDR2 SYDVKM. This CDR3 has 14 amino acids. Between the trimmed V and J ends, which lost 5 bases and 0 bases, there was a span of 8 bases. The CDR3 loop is CASSPAVAKNIQYF. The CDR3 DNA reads TGTGCCAGCAGTCCGGCGGTAGCCAAAAACATTCAGTACTTC.